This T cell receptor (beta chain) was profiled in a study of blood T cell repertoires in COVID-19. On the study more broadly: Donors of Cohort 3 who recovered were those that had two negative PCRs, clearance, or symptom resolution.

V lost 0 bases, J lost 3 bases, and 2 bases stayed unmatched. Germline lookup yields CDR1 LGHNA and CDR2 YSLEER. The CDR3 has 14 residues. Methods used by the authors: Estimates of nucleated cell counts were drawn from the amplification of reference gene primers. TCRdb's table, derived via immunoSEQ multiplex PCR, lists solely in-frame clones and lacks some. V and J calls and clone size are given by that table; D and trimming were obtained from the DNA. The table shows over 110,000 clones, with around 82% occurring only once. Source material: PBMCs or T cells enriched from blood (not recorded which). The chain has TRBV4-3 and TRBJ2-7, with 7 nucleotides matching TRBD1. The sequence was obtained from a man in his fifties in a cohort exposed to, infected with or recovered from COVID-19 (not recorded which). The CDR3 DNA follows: TGCGCCAGCAGCCAAGATTACAGGGGCTACGAGCAGTACTTC. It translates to CASSQDYRGYEQYF.